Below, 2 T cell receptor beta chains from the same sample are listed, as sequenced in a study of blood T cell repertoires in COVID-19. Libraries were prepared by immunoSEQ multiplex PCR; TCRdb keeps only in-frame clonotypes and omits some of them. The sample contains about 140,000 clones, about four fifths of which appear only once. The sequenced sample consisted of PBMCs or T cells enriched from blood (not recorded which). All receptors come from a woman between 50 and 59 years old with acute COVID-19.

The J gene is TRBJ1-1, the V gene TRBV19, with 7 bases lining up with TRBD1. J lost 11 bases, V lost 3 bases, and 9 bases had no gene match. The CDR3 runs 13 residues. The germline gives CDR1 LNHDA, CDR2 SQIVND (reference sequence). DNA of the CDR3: TGTGCCAGTAGTATTGGGTGGGGACAGTCCGCTTTCTTT. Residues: CASSIGWGQSAFF.

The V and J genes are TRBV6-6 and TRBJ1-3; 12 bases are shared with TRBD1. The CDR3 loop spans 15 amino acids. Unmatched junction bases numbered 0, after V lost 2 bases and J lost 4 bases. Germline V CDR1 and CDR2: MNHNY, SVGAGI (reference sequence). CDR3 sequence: CASSYGTGGGNTIYF. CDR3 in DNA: TGTGCCAGCAGTTACGGGACAGGGGGCGGAAACACCATATATTTT.